Given below is one TCR beta chain in context. Its cognate antigen is unknown. 13 Jbeta primers and 60 Vbeta primers were used for the PCR. This table comes from immunoSEQ multiplex PCR, and its TCRdb copy is limited to in-frame clones, with some not included. Here the sample spans about 110,000 clones, less than 80% being singletons. This specimen belongs to a study of cytomegalovirus exposure and HLA in healthy donors. Findings and limits, study-wide: When a later analysis compared HLA-associated TCR beta chains with equally common others, the HLA-associated chains turned out to be more clonally expanded and to have lower generation probabilities. In a later analysis, the majority of CMV-associated beta chains seemingly showed HLA restriction.

The CDR3 covers 14 residues. V was shortened by 1 base and J by 6 bases, with 11 bases between the two germline ends. CDR1 and CDR2 (germline): SGHDT, YYEEEE. The receptor comes from a woman aged 35 to 49 in good health and CMV-seronegative. Material for sequencing was PBMCs. The chain links TRBV5-6 to TRBJ2-4, with D perhaps matching TRBD2 (6 bases). The CDR3 is CASSLWGVGNIQYF. In DNA, the CDR3 is TGTGCCAGCAGCTTGTGGGGGGTGGGAAACATTCAGTACTTC.